The T cell receptor (beta chain) under discussion was sequenced for a study of early T cells in non-severe SARS-CoV-2 infection. Findings and limits, study-wide: The study's VDJdb matching favored anti-spike CD8 responses and missed private and CD4 specificities.

MiXCR, run by TCRdb on the 5' RACE reads, gives a single entry per CDR3 protein. Of some 23,000 distinct CDR3 sequences in the sample, roughly 5.3% were seen once. V lost 0 bases, J lost 7 bases, and 10 bases lay in between. The CDR3 is 14 amino acids. Germline lookup yields CDR1 SNHLY and CDR2 FYNNEI. Within the sample, this clonotype is medium-sized. Its antigen remains unidentified. The receptor comes from an adult who was a healthcare worker with PCR-confirmed SARS-CoV-2 infection or an uninfected control (not recorded which). Sequenced: whole blood. V usage is TRBV2 and J usage is TRBJ2-1; D is ambiguous. The CDR3 protein is CASSEAGTSNEQFF. DNA for the CDR3: TGTGCCAGCAGTGAAGCTGGCACATCGAATGAGCAGTTCTTC. Full variable domain (rest looked up from reference TRBV2 and TRBJ2-1): EPEVTQTPSHQVTQMGQEVILRCVPISNHLYFYWYRQILGQKVEFLVSFYNNEISEKSEIFDDQFSVERPDGSNFTLKIRSTKLEDSAMYFCASSEAGTSNEQFFGPGTRLTVL.